These T cell receptor beta chains were read from a single sample in a study of shared clonotypes between healthy human individuals. Clones were read by immunoSEQ multiplex PCR, and TCRdb kept only the in-frame ones, dropping some. In the table there are some 2,000,000 clones, just under 95% of which are singletons. The sequencing input was naive CD8+ T cells sorted from blood. Receptors were obtained from a man younger than 35 in good health. CDR3s include the opening cysteine and the closing phenylalanine or tryptophan. The D gene is left open where the match is weak. Size is omitted from some rows. Given values are once, few, many or a class for expanded clones.

d_gene: TRBD1
abundance: -
j_gene: TRBJ1-5
v_gene: TRBV19
CDR3nt: TGTGCCAGTAGAAACCTTTACATAGAGGGGACAGGGCGTCAGCCCCAGCATTTT
CDR3aa: CASRNLYIEGTGRQPQHF

d_gene: -
abundance: -
j_gene: TRBJ2-1
v_gene: TRBV4-3
CDR3nt: TGCGCCAGCAGCGCCTCACCCGGGCTTTACAATGAGCAGTTCTTC
CDR3aa: CASSASPGLYNEQFF

d_gene: TRBD1
abundance: -
j_gene: TRBJ1-4
v_gene: TRBV27
CDR3nt: TGTGCCAGCAGGATCGGAGGGGGCACCGAAAAACTGTTTTTT
CDR3aa: CASRIGGGTEKLFF

d_gene: TRBD1
abundance: -
j_gene: TRBJ1-2
v_gene: TRBV27
CDR3nt: TGTGCCAGCAGTTTATCAGGGGGCGCACACTATGGCTACACCTTC
CDR3aa: CASSLSGGAHYGYTF

d_gene: TRBD2
abundance: -
j_gene: TRBJ2-3
v_gene: TRBV7-6
CDR3nt: TGTGCCAGCAGCTTAGAGGCAGGGAGGGCAGATACGCAGTATTTT
CDR3aa: CASSLEAGRADTQYF

d_gene: -
abundance: -
j_gene: TRBJ1-1
v_gene: TRBV4-1
CDR3nt: TGCGCCAGCAGCCAAACCCTGGTGACTGAAGCTTTCTTT
CDR3aa: CASSQTLVTEAFF

d_gene: -
abundance: -
j_gene: TRBJ2-2
v_gene: TRBV7-9
CDR3nt: TGTGCCAGCAGCTTAGGGCGGGCAGAAGACACCGGGGAGCTGTTTTTT
CDR3aa: CASSLGRAEDTGELFF

d_gene: -
abundance: -
j_gene: TRBJ1-4
v_gene: TRBV19
CDR3nt: TGTGCCAGTCACAGGACCGATGAAAAACTGTTTTTT
CDR3aa: CASHRTDEKLFF

d_gene: -
abundance: -
j_gene: TRBJ2-7
v_gene: TRBV4-3
CDR3nt: TGCGCCAGCAGCCAAGAAGTACTGCGTACAACCTCCTACGAGCAGTACTTC
CDR3aa: CASSQEVLRTTSYEQYF

d_gene: -
abundance: -
j_gene: TRBJ2-7
v_gene: TRBV28
CDR3nt: TGTGCCAGCAGTTTGGGTCCAGGCTACGAGCAGTACTTC
CDR3aa: CASSLGPGYEQYF

d_gene: TRBD1
abundance: -
j_gene: TRBJ1-1
v_gene: TRBV6-1
CDR3nt: TGTGCCAGCGGGGACAGTGAAGCTTTCTTT
CDR3aa: CASGDSEAFF

d_gene: TRBD2
abundance: -
j_gene: TRBJ2-3
v_gene: TRBV19
CDR3nt: TGTGCCAGTAGTATAGATGCGGGACTAGCGGGGGGTACAGATACGCAGTATTTT
CDR3aa: CASSIDAGLAGGTDTQYF

d_gene: TRBD2
abundance: -
j_gene: TRBJ2-7
v_gene: TRBV7-8
CDR3nt: TGTGCCAGCAGCAAGGGACTAGCGGAGACCTACGAGCAGTACTTC
CDR3aa: CASSKGLAETYEQYF

d_gene: -
abundance: -
j_gene: TRBJ2-3
v_gene: TRBV27
CDR3nt: TGTGCCAGCACCCAGGGGGTAGCGGGGACAGATACGCAGTATTTT
CDR3aa: CASTQGVAGTDTQYF

d_gene: -
abundance: -
j_gene: TRBJ1-2
v_gene: TRBV28
CDR3nt: TGTGCCAGCAGTATTAACGGGTTCTATGGCTACACCTTC
CDR3aa: CASSINGFYGYTF

d_gene: -
abundance: -
j_gene: TRBJ2-7
v_gene: TRBV5-1
CDR3nt: TGCGCCAGCAGAGAAGGCGGAGACTACGAGCAGTACTTC
CDR3aa: CASREGGDYEQYF

d_gene: -
abundance: -
j_gene: TRBJ2-2
v_gene: TRBV6-6
CDR3nt: TGTGCCAGCAGTTACTCGGACGGTACCGGGGAGCTGTTTTTT
CDR3aa: CASSYSDGTGELFF

d_gene: TRBD2
abundance: -
j_gene: TRBJ2-5
v_gene: TRBV6-5
CDR3nt: TGTGCCAGCAGCCTAGCGGGAGGTTTGGAGACCCAGTACTTC
CDR3aa: CASSLAGGLETQYF

d_gene: TRBD1
abundance: -
j_gene: TRBJ1-2
v_gene: TRBV6-5
CDR3nt: TGTGCCAGCGCCCCGAGCGAGGGGGCAGTTGGCTACACCTTC
CDR3aa: CASAPSEGAVGYTF

d_gene: TRBD1
abundance: -
j_gene: TRBJ2-1
v_gene: TRBV27
CDR3nt: TGTGCCAGCAGTTTCGGGCAGGGGGTCGGTGAGCAGTTCTTC
CDR3aa: CASSFGQGVGEQFF

d_gene: TRBD2
abundance: -
j_gene: TRBJ2-1
v_gene: TRBV30
CDR3nt: TGTGCCTGCGCCCACCCCGGAGCGGGAGGTCCTTTTTACAATGAGCAGTTCTTC
CDR3aa: CACAHPGAGGPFYNEQFF

d_gene: -
abundance: -
j_gene: TRBJ1-1
v_gene: TRBV7-9
CDR3nt: TGTGCCAGCAGCTCCCTCCGGGGGCAGAACACTGAAGCTTTCTTT
CDR3aa: CASSSLRGQNTEAFF

d_gene: -
abundance: once
j_gene: TRBJ2-5
v_gene: TRBV27
CDR3nt: TGTGCCAGCAGTCCCCTAACAGGGCTTGAGACCCAGTACTTC
CDR3aa: CASSPLTGLETQYF

d_gene: -
abundance: -
j_gene: TRBJ2-1
v_gene: TRBV28
CDR3nt: TGTGCCAGCACCGGCGAGCTCTACAATGAGCAGTTCTTC
CDR3aa: CASTGELYNEQFF

d_gene: TRBD1
abundance: once
j_gene: TRBJ2-7
v_gene: TRBV5-1
CDR3nt: TGCGCCAGCAGCCCGCGGGACAGGGCCTACGAGCAGTACTTC
CDR3aa: CASSPRDRAYEQYF

d_gene: -
abundance: -
j_gene: TRBJ2-7
v_gene: TRBV15
CDR3nt: TGTGCCACCAGCAACGGAAGACACTACGAGCAGTACTTC
CDR3aa: CATSNGRHYEQYF

d_gene: -
abundance: -
j_gene: TRBJ2-1
v_gene: TRBV9
CDR3nt: TGTGCCAGCAACCCTGGGGTAGCGGAAGGCGATGAGCAGTTCTTC
CDR3aa: CASNPGVAEGDEQFF

d_gene: TRBD1
abundance: -
j_gene: TRBJ1-1
v_gene: TRBV9
CDR3nt: TGTGCCAGCAGCGTTGGGACAGCGAACACTGAAGCTTTCTTT
CDR3aa: CASSVGTANTEAFF